Ten or more counts support the clone carrying this TCR beta chain. Its antigen is not known. The data originate from a study of Graves' ophthalmopathy and Graves' hyperthyroidism. Across the study: At the time of initial diagnosis and before any treatment, peripheral blood was collected.

A diagnosis was made from clinical symptoms together with serum thyroxine, TRAb, thyroid ultrasound and orbital computed tomography. The CDR3 has 16 residues. CDR1 is LGHNT, CDR2 FRNRAP, per germline. V lost 2 bases, J lost 2 bases, and 3 bases stayed unmatched. Study observations and caveats: Clonotypes were expanded in thyroid at above 0.001 frequency, and most also appeared in blood.

TCR beta CDR3 regions were amplified from RNA transcripts. HTBI primers primed a first-round RT-PCR, and a second-round multiplex PCR followed. One entry per CDR3 protein results from TCRdb running MiXCR on the multiplex PCR reads. The sample shows about 620,000 distinct CDR3 sequences, roughly 20% of them seen only once. Material for sequencing was peripheral blood. The sequence came from a woman aged 18-35 years with stable Graves' hyperthyroidism. Some clones in this sample may be carry-over from other donors' samples. The V and J genes are TRBV12-5 and TRBJ2-4, with TRBD2 matching 10 bases. DNA for the CDR3: TGTGCTAGTGGTTTGAAACTAGCGGGGACCAAAAACATTCAGTACTTC. This encodes CASGLKLAGTKNIQYF.